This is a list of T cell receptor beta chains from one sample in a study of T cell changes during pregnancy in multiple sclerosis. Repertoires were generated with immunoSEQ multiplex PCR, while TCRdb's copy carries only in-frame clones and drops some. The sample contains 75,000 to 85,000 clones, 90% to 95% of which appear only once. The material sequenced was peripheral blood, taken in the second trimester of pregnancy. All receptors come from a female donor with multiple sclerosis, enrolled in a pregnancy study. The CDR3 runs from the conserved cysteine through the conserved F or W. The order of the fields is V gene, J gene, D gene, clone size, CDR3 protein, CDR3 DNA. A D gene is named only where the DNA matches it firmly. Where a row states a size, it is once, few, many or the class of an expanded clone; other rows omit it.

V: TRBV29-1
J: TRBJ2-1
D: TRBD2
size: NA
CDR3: CSAGGSLQGEQFF
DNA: TGCAGCGCCGGGGGGTCCCTTCAGGGCGAGCAGTTCTTC

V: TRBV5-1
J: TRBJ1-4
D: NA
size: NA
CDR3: CASSPAASGSNEKLFF
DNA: TGCGCCAGCAGCCCGGCGGCATCAGGGTCTAATGAAAAACTGTTTTTT

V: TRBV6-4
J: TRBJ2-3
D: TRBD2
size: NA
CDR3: CASSLAGGTDTQYF
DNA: TGTGCCAGCAGTCTAGCGGGGGGCACAGATACGCAGTATTTT

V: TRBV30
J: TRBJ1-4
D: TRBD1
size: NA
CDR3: CAAEGQTSEKLFF
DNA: TGTGCCGCCGAGGGACAGACGAGTGAAAAACTGTTTTTT

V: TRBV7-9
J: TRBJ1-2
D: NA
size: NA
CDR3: CASSPPSDYGYTF
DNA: TGTGCCAGCAGCCCGCCCAGCGACTATGGCTACACCTTC

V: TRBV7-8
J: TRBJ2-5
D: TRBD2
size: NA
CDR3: CAASGGGQETQYF
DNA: TGTGCCGCAAGCGGGGGGGGCCAAGAGACCCAGTACTTC

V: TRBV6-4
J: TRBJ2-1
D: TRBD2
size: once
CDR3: CASSETAGEYNEQFF
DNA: TGTGCCAGCAGTGAGACAGCGGGGGAGTACAATGAGCAGTTCTTC

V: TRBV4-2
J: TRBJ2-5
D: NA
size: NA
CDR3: CASSLAGQYQETQYF
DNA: TGTGCCAGCAGCCTAGCCGGACAGTACCAAGAGACCCAGTACTTC

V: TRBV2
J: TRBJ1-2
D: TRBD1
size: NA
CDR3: CASSEAPTGDGYTF
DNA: TGTGCCAGCAGTGAAGCTCCAACAGGGGATGGCTACACCTTC

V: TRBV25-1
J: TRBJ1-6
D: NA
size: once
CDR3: CASRTGSGSPLHF
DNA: TGTGCCAGCAGAACAGGATCGGGTTCACCCCTCCACTTT

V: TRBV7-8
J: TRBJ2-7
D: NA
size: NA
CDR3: CASSSHQGPSYEQYF
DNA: TGTGCCAGCAGCTCCCACCAGGGCCCATCCTACGAGCAGTACTTC

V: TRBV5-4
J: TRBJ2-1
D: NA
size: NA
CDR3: CASSPQQLNEQFF
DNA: TGTGCCAGCAGCCCTCAACAGCTCAATGAGCAGTTCTTC

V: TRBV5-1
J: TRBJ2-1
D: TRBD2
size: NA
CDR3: CASSSPGLVDEQFF
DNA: TGCGCCAGCAGCTCCCCGGGACTAGTAGACGAGCAGTTCTTC

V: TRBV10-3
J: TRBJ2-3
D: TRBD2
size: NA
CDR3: CAIALSGNTDTQYF
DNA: TGTGCCATCGCTTTGAGCGGGAACACAGATACGCAGTATTTT

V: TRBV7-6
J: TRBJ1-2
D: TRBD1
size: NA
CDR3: CASSPRQGGYGYTF
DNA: TGTGCCAGCAGCCCTAGACAGGGAGGCTATGGCTACACCTTC

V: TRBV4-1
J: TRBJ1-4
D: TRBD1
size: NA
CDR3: CASSQTGVSEKLFF
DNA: TGCGCCAGCAGCCAAACAGGGGTGAGCGAAAAACTGTTTTTT

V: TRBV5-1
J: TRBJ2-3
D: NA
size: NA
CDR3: CASSETGRGTDTQYF
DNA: TGCGCCAGCAGCGAAACAGGTCGCGGCACAGATACGCAGTATTTT

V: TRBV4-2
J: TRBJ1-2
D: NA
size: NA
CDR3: CASSQEGAFDYGYTF
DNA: TGTGCCAGCAGCCAAGAGGGGGCCTTTGACTATGGCTACACCTTC

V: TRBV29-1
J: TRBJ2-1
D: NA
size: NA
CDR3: CSVIRNEQFF
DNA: TGCAGCGTTATTAGAAATGAGCAGTTCTTC

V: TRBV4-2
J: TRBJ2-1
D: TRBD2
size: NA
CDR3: CASSASGDWNEQFF
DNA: TGTGCCAGCAGTGCTAGCGGGGATTGGAATGAGCAGTTCTTC

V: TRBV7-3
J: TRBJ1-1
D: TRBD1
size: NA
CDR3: CASSLQGGFTEAFF
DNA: TGTGCCAGCAGCTTACAAGGGGGCTTCACTGAAGCTTTCTTT

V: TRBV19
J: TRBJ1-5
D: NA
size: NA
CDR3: CASSIRGSDQPQHF
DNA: TGTGCCAGTAGTATAAGGGGTTCGGATCAGCCCCAGCATTTT

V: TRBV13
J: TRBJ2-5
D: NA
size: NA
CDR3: CASSLGPRETQYF
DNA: TGTGCCAGCAGCTTAGGCCCCAGAGAGACCCAGTACTTC

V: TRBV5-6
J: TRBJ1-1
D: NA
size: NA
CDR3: CASQTSQGRTEAFF
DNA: TGTGCCAGCCAGACCTCACAGGGAAGAACTGAAGCTTTCTTT

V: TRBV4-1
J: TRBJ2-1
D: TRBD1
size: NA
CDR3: CASSHPKGQGALVNEQFF
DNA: TGCGCCAGCAGCCACCCTAAGGGCCAGGGGGCTTTGGTTAATGAGCAGTTCTTC